This T cell receptor beta chain was sequenced in a study of blood T cell repertoires in COVID-19 (dated by TCRdb to about 2020). Study-wide context: Samples from collaborators originated in the United States, Italy and Spain and spanned both the acute and convalescent phases of COVID-19. HLA class I and class II types, where available, came from metadata supplied by the sample provider rather than from assay-based typing. Subjects who had been exposed to COVID-19, were actively infected with it, or had recovered from it provided the deeply sampled blood TCRbeta repertoires that made up the dataset. The prospective study material was composed of cDNA or gDNA derived from T cells, B-cell-depleted T cells, or PBMCs. The repertoires were released in a freely available public database meant as a resource for research on the immune response to SARS-CoV-2. A de-identified subject ID, COVID-19 status, age in years and sex were almost always included in the sample metadata. The samples were drawn from two sources: the first 160 participants of the ongoing ImmuneRACE study, and 1,200 or so subjects contributed by 6 global collaborators.

The immunoSEQ Assay, a bias-controlled multiplex PCR, was used to amplify TCRbeta CDR3 regions from genomic DNA. In the paper's pipeline: Within the assay, amplification of reference gene primers was used to estimate how many nucleated cells each sample contained. To quantify the absolute abundance of each unique TCRbeta CDR3 rearrangement, sequence reads were collapsed and filtered. For each sample, productive Simpson clonality was calculated by taking the square root of Simpson's diversity index across productive rearrangements. TCRdb carries this immuneACCESS record with in-frame sequences only. Its versions omit some clonotypes, under half of them owing to an unresolved V gene in the studies checked, with the rest unexplained. Clonal size and the V and J genes are those of that table, whereas D and trimming came from the DNA. This sample comprises 200,000 to 250,000 clones, around nine tenths of them detected only once. The top ten clonotypes cover about 12% of the sample.

Study-wide findings and limitations: How much clinical and demographic metadata was included differed by source and by participant, and the metadata was provided uncurated.

A second Seattle source provided samples from volunteer blood donors who had recovered from COVID-19. Each collaborating institution followed its own protocols to collect whole blood in K2EDTA tubes. Collaborator samples were shipped for TCRbeta analysis as frozen whole blood, isolated PBMCs, or DNA extracted from either sample type. V loses 3 bases, J loses 3 bases, and the germline ends lie 12 bases apart. CDR1 and CDR2 were assigned from the germline V gene (reference sequence) as MNHNY and SVGAGI. The CDR3 covers 14 residues, taking in both the cysteine and the phenylalanine. The only DNA kept is the CDR3, 42 bases in frame from the first base. For this clone: There is no known antigen for this receptor. No base-level quality is on record; no much larger clone is a single base apart.

The sequence was obtained from a woman between 18 and 29 years old who had recovered from COVID-19. Sequences were obtained from peripheral blood. This chain joins TRBV6-6 to TRBJ2-7, with no reliable assignment of the D segment. At the DNA level, the sequence is TGTGCCAGCAGTTATACTGGGCCCCTCTACGAGCAGTACTTC. Its protein product is CASSYTGPLYEQYF.